These T cell receptor beta chains were read from a single sample in a study of blood T cell repertoires in COVID-19. Clones were sequenced by immunoSEQ multiplex PCR, and TCRdb holds only the in-frame ones, with some missing. The sample holds some 260,000 clones; 70% to 75% are singletons and the top ten take over 3%. The sequencing sample was made of peripheral blood. These receptors were collected from a woman aged 80 or over with acute or convalescent COVID-19. Each CDR3 is given with its conserved first and last residue. The order of the fields is V gene, clone size, J gene, D gene, CDR3 protein, CDR3 DNA. D genes are given only for firm matches. Only part of the rows carry a size: once, few, many, or a class if the clone is expanded.

V: TRBV5-4; size: NA; J: TRBJ1-4; D: NA; CDR3: CASSLGLGITNEKLFF; DNA: TGTGCCAGCAGCCTCGGACTGGGAATAACTAATGAAAAACTGTTTTTT
V: TRBV4-1; size: NA; J: TRBJ2-3; D: TRBD2; CDR3: CASSQGMAGVSASTDTQYF; DNA: TGCGCCAGCAGCCAAGGGATGGCGGGAGTGTCCGCTAGCACAGATACGCAGTATTTT
V: TRBV19; size: NA; J: TRBJ1-1; D: TRBD1; CDR3: CASTRTGRNTEAFF; DNA: TGTGCCAGTACCCGGACAGGGAGGAACACTGAAGCTTTCTTT
V: TRBV5-4; size: NA; J: TRBJ2-7; D: TRBD2; CDR3: CASSYIGTSSYEQYF; DNA: TGTGCCAGCAGCTACATTGGGACTAGCAGCTACGAGCAGTACTTC
V: TRBV7-2; size: NA; J: TRBJ2-2; D: TRBD2; CDR3: CASSRTSRELFF; DNA: TGTGCCAGCAGCCGGACTAGCCGGGAGCTGTTTTTT
V: TRBV19; size: NA; J: TRBJ1-6; D: TRBD1; CDR3: CASQGTGSSPLHF; DNA: TGTGCCAGTCAAGGGACAGGGTCTTCACCCCTCCACTTT
V: TRBV15; size: NA; J: TRBJ1-3; D: NA; CDR3: CATSRELQGKGISGNTIYF; DNA: TGTGCCACCAGCAGAGAACTCCAGGGAAAAGGAATCTCTGGAAACACCATATATTTT
V: TRBV6-5; size: NA; J: TRBJ1-5; D: NA; CDR3: CASSYRGNQPQHF; DNA: TGTGCCAGCAGTTACAGGGGGAATCAGCCCCAGCATTTT
V: TRBV5-4; size: NA; J: TRBJ1-1; D: TRBD1; CDR3: CASSPGTGNTEAFF; DNA: TGTGCCAGCAGTCCCGGGACAGGGAACACTGAAGCTTTCTTT
V: TRBV7-2; size: NA; J: TRBJ1-5; D: TRBD1; CDR3: CASSLRAGQGNQPQHF; DNA: TGTGCCAGCAGCTTACGAGCGGGACAGGGCAATCAGCCCCAGCATTTT
V: TRBV9; size: once; J: TRBJ2-1; D: NA; CDR3: CASSVGAGSSYNEQFF; DNA: TGTGCCAGCAGCGTAGGGGCGGGAAGCTCCTACAATGAGCAGTTCTTC
V: TRBV15; size: NA; J: TRBJ2-1; D: NA; CDR3: CATSRGGSGSSNEQFF; DNA: TGTGCCACCAGCAGAGGCGGATCCGGCAGTTCAAATGAGCAGTTCTTC
V: TRBV6-5; size: NA; J: TRBJ2-2; D: TRBD1; CDR3: CASKQGRSNTGELFF; DNA: TGTGCCAGCAAACAGGGGCGATCGAACACCGGGGAGCTGTTTTTT
V: TRBV18; size: once; J: TRBJ1-6; D: TRBD1; CDR3: CASSPGGTGNSPLHF; DNA: TGTGCCAGCTCACCGGGCGGGACAGGCAATTCACCCCTCCACTTT
V: TRBV29-1; size: NA; J: TRBJ1-1; D: NA; CDR3: CSGQQGVRGTEAFF; DNA: TGCAGCGGACAACAGGGAGTGAGGGGGACTGAAGCTTTCTTT
V: TRBV20-1; size: NA; J: TRBJ2-2; D: NA; CDR3: CSASRGNTGELFF; DNA: TGCAGTGCTAGTAGGGGGAACACCGGGGAGCTGTTTTTT
V: TRBV6-2/TRBV6-3; size: few; J: TRBJ2-7; D: TRBD2; CDR3: CASSYGGRYEQYF; DNA: TGTGCCAGCAGTTACGGCGGGAGATACGAGCAGTACTTC
V: TRBV7-2; size: NA; J: TRBJ1-4; D: NA; CDR3: CASSLVGGNNEKLFF; DNA: TGTGCCAGCAGCTTAGTGGGAGGGAACAATGAAAAACTGTTTTTT
V: TRBV4-3; size: NA; J: TRBJ2-7; D: TRBD1; CDR3: CASSHRQGVGYEQYF; DNA: TGCGCCAGCAGCCACCGACAGGGAGTGGGCTACGAGCAGTACTTC
V: TRBV7-3; size: NA; J: TRBJ1-2; D: NA; CDR3: CASSPSGSNYGYTF; DNA: TGTGCCAGCAGCCCCTCGGGATCCAACTATGGCTACACCTTC
V: TRBV5-1; size: once; J: TRBJ1-1; D: NA; CDR3: CASSLATGRHTEAFF; DNA: TGCGCCAGCAGCTTGGCGACAGGAAGACACACTGAAGCTTTCTTT
V: TRBV19; size: NA; J: TRBJ1-5; D: NA; CDR3: CASNKGGLGLDQPQHF; DNA: TGTGCCAGTAATAAGGGGGGGTTGGGGCTCGATCAGCCCCAGCATTTT
V: TRBV6-2/TRBV6-3; size: few; J: TRBJ1-1; D: NA; CDR3: CASSLELLNTEAFF; DNA: TGTGCCAGCAGTTTGGAGCTACTGAACACTGAAGCTTTCTTT
V: TRBV2; size: NA; J: TRBJ2-1; D: TRBD1; CDR3: CASSEVRTGVGEQFF; DNA: TGTGCCAGCAGTGAAGTGCGGACAGGGGTTGGTGAGCAGTTCTTC
V: TRBV15; size: NA; J: TRBJ1-1; D: NA; CDR3: CATSRDGLAEAFF; DNA: TGTGCCACCAGCAGAGACGGGTTGGCTGAAGCTTTCTTT
V: TRBV5-1; size: NA; J: TRBJ1-3; D: TRBD1; CDR3: CASSGQGSGNTIYF; DNA: TGCGCCAGCAGCGGACAGGGCTCTGGAAACACCATATATTTT
V: TRBV5-1; size: few; J: TRBJ2-7; D: NA; CDR3: CASSLQGQYEQYF; DNA: TGCGCCAGCAGCTTGCAGGGGCAGTACGAGCAGTACTTC
V: TRBV9; size: NA; J: TRBJ2-5; D: TRBD2; CDR3: CASSVATGGGETQYF; DNA: TGTGCCAGCAGCGTAGCTACGGGAGGAGGGGAGACCCAGTACTTC
V: TRBV7-9; size: NA; J: TRBJ2-5; D: NA; CDR3: CASSLDRGRETQYF; DNA: TGTGCCAGCAGCTTAGATCGGGGGAGAGAGACCCAGTACTTC
V: TRBV19; size: few; J: TRBJ1-1; D: NA; CDR3: CASSPQGEHTEAFF; DNA: TGTGCCAGTAGCCCCCAGGGCGAACACACTGAAGCTTTCTTT
V: TRBV6-5; size: NA; J: TRBJ1-1; D: NA; CDR3: CASSLFQGTEAFF; DNA: TGTGCCAGCAGCCTATTTCAGGGCACTGAAGCTTTCTTT
V: TRBV19; size: few; J: TRBJ2-7; D: NA; CDR3: CASSQGGFGSYEQYF; DNA: TGTGCCAGTAGTCAAGGGGGATTCGGGTCCTACGAGCAGTACTTC
V: TRBV4-1; size: NA; J: TRBJ2-2; D: NA; CDR3: CASSQDPLTGELFF; DNA: TGCGCCAGCAGCCAAGATCCCCTCACCGGGGAGCTGTTTTTT
V: TRBV5-1; size: NA; J: TRBJ2-5; D: TRBD1; CDR3: CASSVKQGSEYF; DNA: TGCGCCAGCAGCGTTAAACAGGGGTCGGAGTACTTC
V: TRBV25-1; size: NA; J: TRBJ2-5; D: NA; CDR3: CASSRGSGQGEETQYF; DNA: TGTGCCAGCAGTAGAGGAAGCGGGCAGGGGGAAGAGACCCAGTACTTC
V: TRBV19; size: NA; J: TRBJ1-2; D: NA; CDR3: CASSIGRDYGYTF; DNA: TGTGCCAGTAGTATAGGCAGGGACTATGGCTACACCTTC
V: TRBV14; size: once; J: TRBJ1-4; D: NA; CDR3: CASSLRQAAGEKLFF; DNA: TGTGCCAGCAGCCTCCGACAAGCCGCAGGTGAAAAACTGTTTTTT
V: TRBV2; size: once; J: TRBJ1-3; D: NA; CDR3: CASKAGVSSGNTIYF; DNA: TGTGCCAGCAAAGCAGGGGTCTCCTCTGGAAACACCATATATTTT
V: TRBV14; size: NA; J: TRBJ2-7; D: NA; CDR3: CASSHQAGTREQYF; DNA: TGTGCCAGCAGCCACCAGGCGGGAACGAGGGAGCAGTACTTC
V: TRBV7-3; size: NA; J: TRBJ2-1; D: TRBD2; CDR3: CASSSAGTTNNEQFF; DNA: TGTGCCAGCAGCTCCGCCGGGACTACCAATAATGAGCAGTTCTTC
V: TRBV29-1; size: NA; J: TRBJ1-2; D: NA; CDR3: CPSTGDRSYGYTF; DNA: TGCCCCTCCACGGGGGATAGGAGCTATGGCTACACCTTC
V: TRBV2; size: NA; J: TRBJ1-5; D: NA; CDR3: CASTPGRNQPQHF; DNA: TGTGCCAGCACACCAGGGCGCAATCAGCCCCAGCATTTT
V: TRBV18; size: NA; J: TRBJ1-6; D: NA; CDR3: CASSPLDNSPLHF; DNA: TGTGCCAGCTCACCCTTAGATAATTCACCCCTCCACTTT
V: TRBV7-9; size: NA; J: TRBJ2-1; D: TRBD1; CDR3: CASTSPPDRVNEQFF; DNA: TGTGCCAGCACCTCTCCCCCCGACAGGGTCAATGAGCAGTTCTTC
V: TRBV19; size: NA; J: TRBJ1-2; D: NA; CDR3: CASSFQGIANYGYTF; DNA: TGTGCCAGTAGCTTCCAGGGAATTGCTAACTATGGCTACACCTTC
V: TRBV15; size: few; J: TRBJ2-3; D: TRBD1; CDR3: CATSREGQGFFGTDTQYF; DNA: TGTGCCACCAGCAGAGAGGGACAGGGTTTTTTTGGCACAGATACGCAGTATTTT
V: TRBV3-1/TRBV3-2; size: few; J: TRBJ2-4; D: TRBD1; CDR3: CASSQDLDRVSQYF; DNA: TGTGCCAGCAGCCAAGATTTGGACAGGGTTTCGCAGTACTTC
V: TRBV5-1; size: NA; J: TRBJ2-1; D: TRBD2; CDR3: CASSLEGLAGAYNEQFF; DNA: TGCGCCAGCAGCTTGGAGGGACTAGCGGGAGCCTACAATGAGCAGTTCTTC
V: TRBV2; size: NA; J: TRBJ1-1; D: NA; CDR3: CASSDRGGRVEAFF; DNA: TGTGCCAGCAGTGATAGGGGGGGTCGGGTTGAAGCTTTCTTT
V: TRBV6-1; size: NA; J: TRBJ1-6; D: NA; CDR3: CASSGPGQSYNSPLHF; DNA: TGTGCCAGCAGTGGGCCAGGGCAGTCCTATAATTCACCCCTCCACTTT